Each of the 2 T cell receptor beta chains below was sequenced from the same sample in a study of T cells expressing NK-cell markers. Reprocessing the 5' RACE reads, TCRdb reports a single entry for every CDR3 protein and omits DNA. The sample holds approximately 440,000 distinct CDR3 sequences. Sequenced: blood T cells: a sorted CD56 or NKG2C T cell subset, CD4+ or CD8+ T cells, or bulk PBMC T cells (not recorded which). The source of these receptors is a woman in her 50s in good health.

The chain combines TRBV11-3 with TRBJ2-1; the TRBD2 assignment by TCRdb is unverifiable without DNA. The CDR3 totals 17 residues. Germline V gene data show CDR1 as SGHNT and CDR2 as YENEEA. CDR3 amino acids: CASSLAPLAGASDEQFF.

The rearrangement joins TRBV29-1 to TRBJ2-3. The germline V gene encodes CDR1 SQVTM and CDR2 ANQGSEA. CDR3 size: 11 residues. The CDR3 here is CSVDKVDTQYF.